Here is one T cell receptor (beta chain) with its context. Its antigen remains unidentified. Germline CDR1 and CDR2: SQVTM and ANQGSEA. V lost 3 bases, J lost 4 bases, and 15 bases lay in between. The CDR3 covers 14 residues. Unique-molecular-identifier-tagged TCR beta cDNA libraries were used. TCRdb redid the calling of the PCR reads with MiXCR, one entry per CDR3 protein. The repertoire holds hundreds of thousands of distinct CDR3 sequences, with roughly 29% as singletons. The sample originates from a study of post-analysis software for immune sequencing data. Study-wide findings and caveats: Controls showed lower frequencies than patients for roughly 5 TRBV segments, and TRBV5-6, TRBV5-1 and TRBV20-1 were among these.

This TCR was recovered from a girl between 10 and 17 years old with multiple sclerosis. Sequencing was carried out using blood. V is TRBV29-1 and J is TRBJ1-2; perhaps TRBD1 as D (5 bases). The CDR3 DNA sequence: TGCAGCGTTGAGAGCCCCGGGGCTCGCTATGGCTACACCTTC. Protein sequence: CSVESPGARYGYTF.